The 31 T cell receptor beta chains listed next were all sequenced from one sample in a study of human T cells and chemical hapten exposure (dated by TCRdb to the early 2020s). Receptor amplification or capture employed RACE. The run used a NextSeq 500. Through fastp at Q25 and MiXCR, TCRdb rebuilt clones from the public reads, retaining in-frame beta chains. When rows share a CDR3 protein, they turn into one entry using the most common DNA and genes. Across this sample there are over 55,000 distinct CDR3 sequences, with roughly 12% seen only once. The top ten clonotypes cover 2.4% of the sample. The time point label here, explained by the study, means: patch test 3, about 24 weeks after DPC sensitization. This specimen's treatment or condition label, per the study, means: therapeutic diphenylcyclopropenone sensitization with weekly scalp DPC. Specimen: whole blood, collected in connection with sensitization to the hapten diphenylcyclopropenone (DPC). These receptors all stem from a man younger than 40 with alopecia areata. Some clones in this sample may be carry-over from other donors' samples.

The sample holds a few counts of this clonotype. The chain employs TRBV7-8 and TRBJ2-7, with D maybe TRBD1 (6 bases). Germline lookup yields CDR1 SGHVS and CDR2 FQNEAQ. Trimming shortened V by 1 base and J by 0 bases, and 13 bases separated the two germline ends. The CDR3 has 16 amino acids. This chain's CDR3 is CASSLVARGSSYEQYF. The CDR3 DNA is TGTGCCAGCAGCTTAGTAGCCAGGGGAAGCTCCTACGAGCAGTACTTC. The full variable domain, in which reference TRBV7-8 and TRBJ2-7 provide the parts outside the CDR3, is GAGVSQSPRYKVAKRGQDVALRCDPISGHVSLFWYQQALGQGPEFLTYFQNEAQLDKSGLPSDRFFAERPEGSVSTLKIQRTQQEDSAVYLCASSLVARGSSYEQYFGPGTRLTVT.

This clonotype was counted between two and nine times. The V and J genes are TRBV5-1 and TRBJ2-1, with 8 bases fitting TRBD2. The CDR3 is 15 amino acids. The ends lost 2 bases at V and 8 bases at J; junction bases unmatched: 9. Germline V gene sequence: CDR1 SGHRS, CDR2 YFSETQ. This CDR3 reads CASSLGLAGIDEQFF. The DNA of the CDR3 is TGCGCCAGCAGCTTAGGGCTAGCGGGCATAGATGAGCAGTTCTTC. Full variable domain (remainder filled in from reference TRBV5-1 and TRBJ2-1): KAGVTQTPRYLIKTRGQQVTLSCSPISGHRSVSWYQQTPGQGLQFLFEYFSETQRNKGNFPGRFSGRQFSNSRSEMNVSTLELGDSALYLCASSLGLAGIDEQFFGPGTRLTVL.

This clonotype was counted a few times. This rearrangement joins TRBV9 to TRBJ2-3; 13 bases align to TRBD2. The germline gives CDR1 SGDLS, CDR2 YYNGEE. The CDR3 sequence is 15 residues long. J was trimmed by 11 bases and V by 5 bases; bases with no gene match: 11. CDR3 loop: CASSGRTSGGKGQYF. CDR3 nucleotides: TGTGCCAGCAGTGGTAGGACTAGCGGGGGTAAAGGGCAGTATTTT.

The table lists this clonotype with many counts. The chain has TRBV7-9 and TRBJ1-2; TRBD1 agrees at 7 bases. The CDR3 runs to 18 residues. Germline assignment: CDR1 SEHNR and CDR2 FQNEAQ (reference sequence). With 0 bases clipped from V and 1 base from J, the junction kept 11 bases outside the gene matches. The CDR3 region is CASSLAEGRGNDNYGYTF. The CDR3 DNA sequence: TGTGCCAGCAGCTTAGCGGAAGGCAGGGGGAACGATAACTATGGCTACACCTTC.

The chain uses TRBV5-5 and TRBJ2-7; 9 bases align to TRBD1. The CDR3 has 15 residues. After removal of 1 base from V and 2 bases from J, the junction contained 4 bases not matched to a gene. The germline V gene has CDR1 SGHKS and CDR2 YYEKEE (reference sequence). CDR3 sequence: CASSLSGTGTYEQYF. The DNA for the CDR3 is TGTGCCAGCAGCTTGTCTGGGACAGGGACCTACGAGCAGTACTTC.

The sample holds a few counts of this clonotype. The chain uses TRBV10-3 and TRBJ1-1; D unresolved. CDR3 length: 14 residues. V was cut by 6 bases and J by 4 bases, with 15 bases left in between. CDR1 and CDR2 from the germline V gene are ENHRY and SYGVKD. In nucleotides, the CDR3 is TGTGCCATCAGGGAGACACCTTCAGGCACTGAAGCTTTCTTT. It codes for CAIRETPSGTEAFF.

This chain uses TRBV11-2 with TRBJ2-7; D is unresolved. This CDR3 is built from 13 residues. Germline V gene data show CDR1 as SGHAT and CDR2 as FQNNGV. Trimming stripped 0 bases from V and 2 bases from J, with 5 bases between. The CDR3 sequence: CASSLEPTYEQYF. The CDR3 bases are TGTGCCAGCAGCTTAGAGCCAACCTACGAGCAGTACTTC.

This clonotype came up a few times. CDR3 DNA sequence: TGTGCCAGCAGTCGCGTTTTCCCGAACGCAGATACGCAGTATTTT. Its protein product is CASSRVFPNADTQYF. V usage is TRBV6-5 and J usage is TRBJ2-3; no firm D call. The CDR3 extends over 15 amino acids. The germline CDR1 and CDR2 sequences are MNHEY and SVGAGI. Trimming removed 5 bases from V and 4 bases from J, with 16 bases in between.

This clonotype was seen repeatedly, ten times or more. The genes are TRBV4-1 and TRBJ1-5; possibly TRBD1 for D (5 bases). Germline V gene sequence: CDR1 MGHRA, CDR2 YSYEKL. V lost 1 base and J lost 3, with 13 bases in between. This CDR3 region has 16 residues. CDR3 sequence reads: CASSQAKGPTNQPQHF. CDR3 nucleotide sequence: TGCGCCAGCAGCCAAGCTAAGGGGCCGACCAATCAGCCCCAGCATTTT.

This clonotype came up a few times. This rearrangement joins TRBV12-3 or TRBV12-4 to TRBJ2-3, with a tentative D call TRBD2 (6 bases). Trimming pared 3 bases from V and 3 bases from J, leaving 10 bases between. The CDR3 covers 14 residues. The CDR3 nucleotides are TGTGCCAGCAGTTTCCCCGGGACTACAGATACGCAGTATTTT. This sequence encodes CASSFPGTTDTQYF.

J is TRBJ2-4 and V is TRBV2, with D tentatively TRBD1 (6 bases). Trimming shortened V by 8 bases and J by 3 bases, and 14 bases separated the two germline ends. Germline values: CDR1 SNHLY, CDR2 FYNNEI. This CDR3 is 14 amino acids long. This CDR3 reads CASQGIRGKNIQYF. The DNA of the CDR3 is TGTGCCAGCCAGGGGATTAGAGGCAAAAACATTCAGTACTTC.

CDR3 amino acids: CASSPTRQGSDEQFF. In DNA, the CDR3 is TGTGCCAGCAGCCCAACCCGACAGGGATCGGATGAGCAGTTCTTC. The chain combines TRBV28 with TRBJ2-1; 7 nucleotides match TRBD1. Per germline, CDR1 MDHEN and CDR2 SYDVKM. J was trimmed by 8 bases and V by 6 bases; bases with no gene match: 13. CDR3 length: 15 residues.

This clonotype showed up many times. The chain has TRBV7-3 and TRBJ1-5; D is uncertain. Germline CDR1 is SGHTA and CDR2 is FQGTGA. CDR3 size: 13 residues. V shed 5 bases and J shed 7 bases, with 12 bases lying between them. This CDR3 reads CASSLNLNQPQHF. DNA of the CDR3: TGTGCCAGCAGCCTGAACTTGAACCAGCCCCAGCATTTT. Combining the CDR3 with reference TRBV7-3 and TRBJ1-5 gives the whole variable domain GAGVSQTPSNKVTEKGKYVELRCDPISGHTALYWYRQSLGQGPEFLIYFQGTGAADDSGLPNDRFFAVRPEGSVSTLKIQRTERGDSAVYLCASSLNLNQPQHFGDGTRLSIL.

This clonotype was detected only a few times. The gene calls are TRBV11-2 and TRBJ2-7; D uncertain. V lost 6 bases, J lost 4 bases, and 16 bases lay in between. From germline, CDR1 is SGHAT and CDR2 FQNNGV. This CDR3 contains 14 residues. CDR3 sequence reads: CASSRTDGPYEQYF. The CDR3 nucleotides are TGTGCCAGCAGTCGAACCGACGGTCCGTACGAGCAGTACTTC.

This chain uses TRBV19 with TRBJ2-3, with 8 nucleotides matching TRBD1. The germline V gene encodes CDR1 LNHDA and CDR2 SQIVND (reference sequence). V lost 3 bases, J lost 0 bases, and 2 bases stayed unmatched. The CDR3 length is 15 residues. DNA of the CDR3: TGTGCCAGTAGTATCAGGGGGCGAAGCACAGATACGCAGTATTTT. Translating gives CASSIRGRSTDTQYF.

This clonotype was picked up a small number of times. The rearrangement links TRBV5-4 to TRBJ2-2; D gene ambiguous. Germline V gene lookup returns CDR1 SGHNT and CDR2 YYREEE (reference sequence). The CDR3 consists of 13 residues. The V and J ends lost 5 bases and 9 bases respectively, with 14 bases between them. CDR3 sequence: CASRNASGRELFF. The CDR3 DNA sequence: TGTGCCAGCAGAAACGCATCGGGCAGGGAGCTGTTTTTT.

The chain carries TRBV12-3 or TRBV12-4 and TRBJ2-4, with 8 bases fitting TRBD1. The CDR3 is 18 residues long. V shed 3 bases and J 0 bases; nucleotides not matched to a gene: 10. The CDR3 coding sequence is TGTGCCAGCAGTTTGACCGGGACAGGCCTACTAGCCAAAAACATTCAGTACTTC. Amino acid sequence: CASSLTGTGLLAKNIQYF.

The rearrangement links TRBV18 to TRBJ1-1; tentative D call: TRBD1 (5 bases). Looked up from germline, CDR1 is KGHSH and CDR2 is LQKENI. Trimming pared 1 base from V and 4 bases from J, leaving 19 bases between. This CDR3 has 17 residues. The CDR3 DNA reads as TGTGCCAGCTCACCACTGCCACAGGTATTGTTGAGCACTGAAGCTTTCTTT. This translates into CASSPLPQVLLSTEAFF. The full variable domain, with the rest looked up from reference TRBV18 and TRBJ1-1, is NAGVMQNPRHLVRRRGQEARLRCSPMKGHSHVYWYRQLPEEGLKFMVYLQKENIIDESGMPKERFSAEFPKEGPSILRIQQVVRGDSAAYFCASSPLPQVLLSTEAFFGQGTRLTVV.

This clonotype was recorded a few times. J is TRBJ2-7 and V is TRBV19; 10 nucleotides align to TRBD1. V shed 3 bases and J 5 bases; nucleotides not matched to a gene: 10. The length of the CDR3 is 16 residues. CDR1 LNHDA and CDR2 SQIVND come from the germline V gene (reference sequence). This CDR3 is CASSILPGQGYHEQYF. The CDR3 DNA reads TGTGCCAGTAGTATCTTACCGGGACAGGGGTACCACGAGCAGTACTTC.

This clonotype was observed many times. The V gene is TRBV7-3, the J gene TRBJ2-1; D remains unclear. Germline values: CDR1 SGHTA, CDR2 FQGTGA. This CDR3 is 15 amino acids long. Trimming shortened V by 1 base and J by 0 bases, and 7 bases separated the two germline ends. CDR3 DNA: TGTGCCAGCAGCTTAAATGGATTCTCCTACAATGAGCAGTTCTTC. This gives the protein CASSLNGFSYNEQFF.

V gene TRBV6-2 or TRBV6-3 combines with J gene TRBJ2-1, with 7 bases lining up with TRBD1. Germline CDR1 is MNHEY and CDR2 is SVGEGT. The CDR3 has 17 residues. With 4 bases clipped from V and 3 bases from J, the junction kept 12 bases outside the gene matches. CDR3 DNA: TGTGCCAGCAGTTTTTTGAAGACCGGGACAGTCTACAATGAGCAGTTCTTC. It is translated as CASSFLKTGTVYNEQFF.

At least ten counts were recorded for this clonotype. The chain employs TRBV4-3 and TRBJ2-5; 7 bases agree with TRBD2. The CDR3 sequence is 17 residues long. CDR1 and CDR2 (germline): LGHNA, YSLEER. Losses at the gene ends were 1 base for V and 0 bases for J; bases not matched to a gene: 8. The CDR3: CASSQARRGFNQETQYF. CDR3 nucleotides: TGCGCCAGCAGCCAAGCGCGGCGGGGGTTTAACCAAGAGACCCAGTACTTC.

By share, this clonotype ranks as medium-sized. The chain has TRBV5-6 and TRBJ1-5; no firm D call. Germline-derived CDR1 and CDR2 are SGHDT and YYEEEE. Deletions cut 0 bases from V and 7 bases from J, with 5 bases between. The CDR3 has 12 amino acids. For the CDR3, the DNA is TGTGCCAGCAGCTTGGACGGACAGCCCCAGCATTTT. Residues: CASSLDGQPQHF.

Only a few counts were recorded for this clonotype. CDR3 loop: CASSYPRGTEYQETQYF. For the CDR3, the DNA is TGTGCCAGCAGTTACCCCCGGGGGACAGAGTACCAAGAGACCCAGTACTTC. The chain combines TRBV6-6 with TRBJ2-5; TRBD1 is a possible D gene (7 bases). Germline CDR1 is MNHNY and CDR2 is SVGAGI (reference sequence). The CDR3 consists of 17 residues. The ends were cut back, 2 bases at V and 0 bases at J, with 16 bases in the middle.

The chain couples TRBV6-6 to TRBJ2-7, with D possibly being TRBD2 (5 bases). The CDR3 loop spans 12 amino acids. V was pared by 0 bases and J by 5 bases, with 5 bases between. In germline, CDR1 is MNHNY, CDR2 SVGAGI (reference sequence). The CDR3 sequence: CASSYSSDEQYF. The CDR3 bases are TGTGCCAGCAGTTACTCTAGCGACGAGCAGTACTTC.

The chain is built from TRBV11-2 and TRBJ2-6; D remains unclear. V was shortened by 5 bases and J by 4 bases, with 6 bases between the two germline ends. The CDR3 extends over 13 amino acids. CDR1 SGHAT and CDR2 FQNNGV come from the germline V gene. The chain's CDR3 is CASSPMGANVLTF. For the CDR3, the DNA is TGTGCCAGCAGCCCGATGGGGGCCAACGTCCTGACTTTC. Filled out from reference TRBV11-2 and TRBJ2-6, the complete variable domain reads EAGVAQSPRYKIIEKRQSVAFWCNPISGHATLYWYQQILGQGPKLLIQFQNNGVVDDSQLPKDRFSAERLKGVDSTLKIQPAKLEDSAVYLCASSPMGANVLTFGAGSRLTVL.

The sample holds many counts of this clonotype. CDR3 bases: TGTGCCAGCAGTATTCACACGGACCCGCACACTGAAGCTTTCTTT. Its translation is CASSIHTDPHTEAFF. The chain links TRBV28 to TRBJ1-1; D remains ambiguous. Trimming removed 5 bases at V and 3 bases at J, with 16 bases between. Germline V gene data show CDR1 as MDHEN and CDR2 as SYDVKM. This CDR3 region has 15 residues.

This clonotype appeared a few times. The J gene is TRBJ1-5, the V gene TRBV28, with D tentatively TRBD1 (5 bases). Germline V CDR1 and CDR2: MDHEN, SYDVKM. Trimming removed 8 bases from V and 7 bases from J, with 12 bases in between. CDR3 length: 12 residues. CDR3 region: CASGQGGQPQHF. The CDR3 DNA is TGTGCCAGCGGGCAGGGAGGGCAGCCCCAGCATTTT.

In its sample, this clonotype was seen a few times. The chain combines TRBV7-6 with TRBJ2-1; 8 nucleotides align to TRBD2. Unmatched junction bases numbered 3, after V lost 5 bases and J lost 9 bases. CDR1 is SGHVS, CDR2 FNYEAQ, per germline. CDR3 length equals 12 residues. CDR3 in DNA: TGTGCCAGCAGCCTACTAGCGGCTGAGCAGTTCTTC. Its translation is CASSLLAAEQFF.

This clonotype was picked up many times. The chain employs TRBV12-3 or TRBV12-4 and TRBJ2-7; tentatively, D is TRBD1 or TRBD2 (5 bases each). Trimming shortened V by 6 bases and J by 1 base, and 10 bases separated the two germline ends. This CDR3 has 13 amino acids. The CDR3 is CASRRGRSYEQYF. CDR3 DNA: TGTGCCAGCAGGAGGGGACGGTCCTACGAGCAGTACTTC.

The genes are TRBV27 and TRBJ2-2; D is perhaps TRBD1 (7 bases). V lost 2 bases to trimming and J lost 3 bases, with 16 bases between them. This CDR3 is 17 amino acids long. CDR1 is MNHEY and CDR2 is SMNVEV in the germline V gene (reference sequence). The CDR3 here is CASSLLQGGDYTGELFF. In DNA form, the CDR3 reads TGTGCCAGCAGTTTACTCCAGGGGGGAGATTACACCGGGGAGCTGTTTTTT.